The 6 T cell receptor beta chains reported below all come from one sample, sequenced in a study of response to subunit inactivated influenza vaccine. TCRdb passed the RT-PCR reads through MiXCR, listing each CDR3 protein once. The repertoire includes 750,000 to 850,000 distinct CDR3 sequences, about a fifth of them detected once, and approximately 10% sits in the top ten. The sample here was PBMCs from blood, taken 4 to 6 days after vaccination. These TCRs come from a man aged 45-65 years who received an inactivated influenza vaccine.

The CDR3 DNA sequence: TGTGCCAGCAGCTTAGGGTTCGAAGCTTTCTTT. Its translation is CASSLGFEAFF. The chain has TRBV11-2 and TRBJ1-1, with D uncertain. The germline CDR1 and CDR2 sequences are SGHAT and FQNNGV. Trimming took off 1 base at V and 8 bases at J, with 5 bases between the two ends. The length of the CDR3 is 11 residues.

This clonotype was observed many times. V usage is TRBV20-1 and J usage is TRBJ2-7, with D hard to call. V was clipped by 8 bases and J by 3 bases, with 11 bases between them. Per germline, CDR1 DFQATT and CDR2 SNEGSKA (reference sequence). The CDR3 runs 11 residues. CDR3 protein: CSSTNRYEQYF. DNA of the CDR3: TGCAGTTCAACCAACCGCTACGAGCAGTACTTC.

The J gene is TRBJ2-1, the V gene TRBV28; maybe TRBD2 (6 bases). Germline-derived CDR1 and CDR2 are MDHEN and SYDVKM. The ends were cut back, 5 bases at V and 5 bases at J, with 13 bases in the middle. The CDR3 extends over 14 amino acids. DNA of the CDR3: TGTGCCAGCAGTCTCCCGGGGGATGACAATGAGCAGTTCTTC. This codes for CASSLPGDDNEQFF. Full variable domain (outside the CDR3, taken from reference TRBV28 and TRBJ2-1): DVKVTQSSRYLVKRTGEKVFLECVQDMDHENMFWYRQDPGLGLRLIYFSYDVKMKEKGDIPEGYSVSREKKERFSLILESASTNQTSMYLCASSLPGDDNEQFFGPGTRLTVL.

The rearrangement links TRBV10-3 to TRBJ2-1; TRBD1 is a possible D gene (5 bases). The germline V and J ends were trimmed by 3 bases and 9 bases, with 15 bases remaining between them. Germline lookup yields CDR1 ENHRY and CDR2 SYGVKD. The CDR3 is 14 residues long. CDR3 sequence: CAISDLQGRSEQFF. The CDR3 DNA follows: TGTGCCATCAGTGACCTGCAGGGCCGGAGTGAGCAGTTCTTC.

This clonotype has just a few counts. This chain uses TRBV12-3 or TRBV12-4 with TRBJ1-6; D is unclear. The V end lost 2 bases, the J end lost 10 bases, and 9 bases lay between the germline ends. The CDR3 totals 13 residues. CDR3 nucleotide sequence: TGTGCCAGCAGTTTACCCCCACAGTCACCCCTCCACTTT. Amino acid sequence: CASSLPPQSPLHF.

The chain couples TRBV28 to TRBJ2-7; 8 bases are shared with TRBD2. CDR3 length equals 13 residues. Germline V lookup: CDR1 MDHEN, CDR2 SYDVKM. The J segment lost 3 bases and the V segment lost 8 bases, leaving 6 bases of the junction unmatched. The CDR3 coding sequence is TGTGCCAGCGAGCGGGAGCTCGGCTACGAGCAGTACTTC. It translates to CASERELGYEQYF.